These 32 T cell receptor beta chains came from one sample sequenced in a study of T cell repertoires in cytomegalovirus infection. MiXCR was run by TCRdb on the reads, yielding one entry per CDR3 protein. The repertoire holds under 50,000 distinct CDR3 sequences, 20% to 25% seen once, with around nine tenths in the top ten. For these TCRs, the target antigens are not known. The material sequenced was CD8+ T cells from cultured PBMCs, taken from culture after CMV antigen stimulation. These receptors all stem from a human donor in good health (CMV status not recorded). Some clones in this sample may be carry-over from other donors' samples.

The chain combines TRBV28 with TRBJ2-4, with 7 bases fitting TRBD2. Germline CDR1 reads MDHEN; CDR2 reads SYDVKM. The CDR3 length is 15 residues. Unmatched junction bases numbered 5, after V lost 5 bases and J lost 1 base. The CDR3: CASSPRGVAKNIQYF. The CDR3 nucleotides are TGTGCCAGCAGTCCCCGGGGGGTCGCCAAAAACATTCAGTACTTC. Drawing the rest from reference TRBV28 and TRBJ2-4, the complete variable domain is DVKVTQSSRYLVKRTGEKVFLECVQDMDHENMFWYRQDPGLGLRLIYFSYDVKMKEKGDIPEGYSVSREKKERFSLILESASTNQTSMYLCASSPRGVAKNIQYFGAGTRLSVL.

This clonotype was observed a handful of times. The gene calls are TRBV6-2 or TRBV6-3 and TRBJ2-1; D is undetermined. The germline gives CDR1 MNHEY, CDR2 SVGEGT. The CDR3 sequence is 13 residues long. Trimming stripped 6 bases from V and 6 bases from J, with 12 bases between. The CDR3 bases are TGTGCCAGCAGAGGCTCGCTTTCCAATGAGCAGTTCTTC. It specifies CASRGSLSNEQFF.

This clonotype was counted ten times or more. This chain links TRBV7-9 with TRBJ1-1; unclear D gene. V dropped 5 bases and J dropped 4 bases, with 17 bases sitting between them. Germline lookup yields CDR1 SEHNR and CDR2 FQNEAQ (reference sequence). The CDR3 length is 15 residues. The CDR3 coding sequence is TGTGCCAGCAGCCATACGGTAAGGGAGGGCACTGAAGCTTTCTTT. Protein sequence: CASSHTVREGTEAFF.

In its sample, this clonotype was seen a few times. The V call is TRBV3-1, the J call TRBJ2-2, with D perhaps matching TRBD2 (6 bases). V was trimmed by 2 bases and J by 0 bases, leaving 10 bases between them. The CDR3 is made up of 16 amino acids. Per germline, CDR1 LGHDT and CDR2 YNNKEL (reference sequence). CDR3 region: CASSQPGLANTGELFF. In DNA form, the CDR3 reads TGTGCCAGCAGCCAACCGGGACTTGCGAACACCGGGGAGCTGTTTTTT.

The table lists this clonotype with many counts. This chain connects TRBV4-1 to TRBJ1-1; weak D call: TRBD1 (6 bases). The CDR3 extends over 15 amino acids. V dropped 1 base and J dropped 6 bases, with 15 bases sitting between them. Germline assignment: CDR1 MGHRA and CDR2 YSYEKL. CDR3 sequence: CASSQAGRQGSEAFF. The CDR3 DNA sequence: TGCGCCAGCAGCCAAGCTGGCCGTCAGGGGTCTGAAGCTTTCTTT.

The chain links TRBV20-1 to TRBJ1-2, with D possibly being TRBD1 (5 bases). Germline CDR1 DFQATT, CDR2 SNEGSKA (reference sequence). The CDR3 is 14 residues long. Trimming shortened V by 2 bases and J by 1 base, and 11 bases separated the two germline ends. CDR3 DNA: TGCAGTGCTAGACTGGGACTTCTTAACTATGGCTACACCTTC. Its translation is CSARLGLLNYGYTF.

CDR3 loop: CASTLGLARDTQYF. For the CDR3, the DNA is TGTGCCAGCACCCTAGGCCTCGCCCGGGATACGCAGTATTTT. V and J are TRBV12-3 or TRBV12-4 and TRBJ2-3, with unresolved D. Trimming shortened V by 7 bases and J by 6 bases, and 17 bases separated the two germline ends. The CDR3 is made up of 14 amino acids.

The V gene is TRBV27, the J gene TRBJ2-6; D is possibly TRBD1 or TRBD2 (5 bases each). The CDR3 runs 17 residues. Germline CDR1 is MNHEY and CDR2 is SMNVEV (reference sequence). The V gene lost 5 bases and the J gene lost 0 bases, with 14 bases spanning the gap. The CDR3 region has the DNA TGTGCCAGCAGTCTAAGGGGACGGAACTCTGGGGCCAACGTCCTGACTTTC. It is translated as CASSLRGRNSGANVLTF.

This rearrangement joins TRBV7-2 to TRBJ2-1, with D perhaps TRBD2 (5 bases). The germline V gene has CDR1 SGHTA and CDR2 FQGNSA. V lost 1 base, J lost 5 bases, and 18 bases lay in between. CDR3 length: 17 residues. CDR3 coding DNA: TGTGCCAGCAGCTTAGACACCGGCGGGCGGTATAACAATGAGCAGTTCTTC. Its translation is CASSLDTGGRYNNEQFF.

Here the CDR3 reads CASSRNNEQFF. The CDR3 DNA reads TGTGCCAGCAGCCGCAACAATGAGCAGTTCTTC. The chain uses TRBV11-2 and TRBJ2-1; D unresolved. The V gene's germline CDR1 is SGHAT and CDR2 FQNNGV. V was clipped by 5 bases and J by 5 bases, with 4 bases between them. The CDR3 has 11 residues.

The rearrangement uses TRBV19 and TRBJ1-1; no definite D call. The V end was cut by 3 bases, the J end by 5 bases, with 10 bases between. Germline V gives CDR1 LNHDA, CDR2 SQIVND (reference sequence). This CDR3 has 13 residues. The CDR3 DNA sequence: TGTGCCAGTAGTATCCCCGAGGAGACTGAAGCTTTCTTT. It translates to CASSIPEETEAFF. The variable domain in full, with the rest retrieved from reference TRBV19 and TRBJ1-1, is DGGITQSPKYLFRKEGQNVTLSCEQNLNHDAMYWYRQDPGQGLRLIYYSQIVNDFQKGDIAEGYSVSREKKESFPLTVTSAQKNPTAFYLCASSIPEETEAFFGQGTRLTVV.

The chain has TRBV14 and TRBJ1-2; 7 nucleotides match TRBD1. V was clipped by 3 bases and J by 4 bases; unmatched bases: 11. This CDR3 comprises 16 residues. Germline loops: CDR1 SGHDN, CDR2 FVKESK. Here the CDR3 DNA reads TGTGCCAGCAGCCAGGAGGGGGCTCCCAGCAGCTATGGCTACACCTTC. Translated, it gives CASSQEGAPSSYGYTF.

The rearrangement uses TRBV7-2 and TRBJ2-1; D call uncertain. The V gene's germline CDR1 is SGHTA and CDR2 FQGNSA. There are 15 residues in the CDR3. V lost 5 bases to trimming and J lost 0 bases, with 11 bases between them. The CDR3 loop is CASSLFKSSYNEQFF. The DNA of the CDR3 is TGTGCCAGCAGCCTCTTTAAGAGCTCCTACAATGAGCAGTTCTTC. The full variable domain, its missing parts supplied by reference TRBV7-2 and TRBJ2-1, is GAGVSQSPSNKVTEKGKDVELRCDPISGHTALYWYRQSLGQGLEFLIYFQGNSAPDKSGLPSDRFSAERTGGSVSTLTIQRTQQEDSAVYLCASSLFKSSYNEQFFGPGTRLTVL.

The chain couples TRBV6-5 to TRBJ2-1, with 13 bases fitting TRBD2. The germline V gene has CDR1 MNHEY and CDR2 SVGAGI. The CDR3 spans 15 residues. Unmatched junction bases numbered 5, after V lost 6 bases and J lost 6 bases. CDR3 loop: CASSRGTSGTNEQFF. The CDR3 DNA sequence: TGTGCCAGCAGCCGTGGGACTAGCGGGACCAATGAGCAGTTCTTC.

This clonotype appeared a single time. V gene TRBV7-6 combines with J gene TRBJ2-1; the D gene is possibly TRBD2 (6 bases). The germline V and J ends were trimmed by 6 bases and 6 bases, with 18 bases remaining between them. This CDR3 has 15 residues. The germline CDR1 and CDR2 sequences are SGHVS and FNYEAQ. The CDR3 loop is CASRPSKEGLNEQFF. CDR3 DNA sequence: TGTGCCAGCAGGCCGTCGAAGGAGGGCCTCAATGAGCAGTTCTTC.

V gene TRBV5-1 combines with J gene TRBJ1-1; D not resolved. Germline CDR1 SGHRS, CDR2 YFSETQ. V lost 2 bases to trimming and J lost 3 bases, with 14 bases between them. The CDR3 covers 15 residues. CDR3: CASSFLGGYDTEAFF. In DNA, the CDR3 is TGCGCCAGCAGCTTTCTCGGCGGGTACGACACTGAAGCTTTCTTT.

V gene TRBV7-2 combines with J gene TRBJ2-5, with a tentative D call TRBD2 (7 bases). The CDR3 loop spans 15 amino acids. The germline V and J ends were trimmed by 7 bases and 5 bases, with 20 bases remaining between them. The germline V gene has CDR1 SGHTA and CDR2 FQGNSA. CDR3 sequence reads: CASTPSWGGRETQYF. The CDR3 bases are TGTGCCAGCACCCCGAGTTGGGGGGGGCGGGAGACCCAGTACTTC.

This clonotype was seen only a few times. V is TRBV7-6 and J is TRBJ2-7; TRBD1 matches at 7 bases. The CDR3 spans 13 residues. J gave up 6 bases and V 0 bases, and 2 bases lay outside the gene matches. Germline assignment: CDR1 SGHVS and CDR2 FNYEAQ. CDR3 in amino acids: CASSLAGGSEQYF. The CDR3 coding sequence is TGTGCCAGCAGCTTAGCAGGGGGCTCCGAGCAGTACTTC.

The V call is TRBV6-5, the J call TRBJ2-7; 10 bases map to TRBD1. Trimming at V came to 2 bases and at J to 2 bases, leaving 12 bases not matched to a gene. There are 18 residues in the CDR3. CDR1 is MNHEY, CDR2 SVGAGI, per germline. CDR3 protein: CASSYGMRTGGFTYEQYF. The DNA of the CDR3 is TGTGCCAGCAGTTACGGAATGCGGACAGGGGGTTTTACCTACGAGCAGTACTTC.

This clonotype has at least ten counts. This chain uses TRBV20-1 with TRBJ1-1; 7 bases line up with TRBD1. Looked up from germline, CDR1 is DFQATT and CDR2 is SNEGSKA (reference sequence). There are 16 residues in the CDR3. After removal of 3 bases from V and 2 bases from J, the junction contained 12 bases not matched to a gene. The CDR3 here is CSASYSGWDSNTEAFF. The CDR3 DNA is TGCAGTGCTAGTTATTCCGGCTGGGACAGTAACACTGAAGCTTTCTTT.

This clonotype was detected only a few times. The rearrangement joins TRBV12-3 or TRBV12-4 to TRBJ1-5, with D unclear. This CDR3 is 14 amino acids long. Trimming removed 5 bases at V and 6 bases at J, with 14 bases between. The CDR3 is CASSHPGGGQPQHF. CDR3 nucleotides: TGTGCCAGCAGTCATCCGGGAGGCGGTCAGCCCCAGCATTTT.

This clonotype was found a few times. The V call is TRBV7-2, the J call TRBJ1-2; D not resolved. Deletions cut 5 bases from V and 2 bases from J, with 15 bases between. Per germline, CDR1 SGHTA and CDR2 FQGNSA. The CDR3 extends over 15 amino acids. CDR3 protein: CASSPDTLGNYGYTF. The CDR3 bases are TGTGCCAGCAGCCCTGACACGCTGGGGAACTATGGCTACACCTTC.

Many counts were recorded for this clonotype. This rearrangement joins TRBV7-9 to TRBJ1-4, with TRBD1 as a possible D gene (6 bases). The germline gives CDR1 SEHNR, CDR2 FQNEAQ (reference sequence). This CDR3 has 15 amino acids. Trimming shortened V by 6 bases and J by 2 bases, and 13 bases separated the two germline ends. The CDR3: CASRSTGATNEKLFF. The CDR3 region has the DNA TGTGCCAGCAGATCGACAGGTGCTACTAATGAAAAACTGTTTTTT.

V and J are TRBV14 and TRBJ1-5, with 8 bases lining up with TRBD1. The germline CDR1 and CDR2 sequences are SGHDN and FVKESK. This CDR3 spans 17 amino acids. The junction had 9 bases not matched to a gene; V was cut back by 3 bases and J by 2 bases. The CDR3 spells CASSQSDRGRGNQPQHF. The DNA for the CDR3 is TGTGCCAGCAGCCAGTCCGACAGGGGACGAGGCAATCAGCCCCAGCATTTT.

This clonotype was seen a few times. The chain combines TRBV5-5 with TRBJ2-3; D is possibly TRBD1 (7 bases). Germline CDR1 reads SGHKS; CDR2 reads YYEKEE (reference sequence). This CDR3 spans 15 amino acids. V lost 5 bases and J lost 4, with 17 bases in between. The CDR3 DNA follows: TGTGCCAGCAGGTCCGCCCGGGGGACAGCAGATACGCAGTATTTT. Residues: CASRSARGTADTQYF. Full variable domain (remainder filled in from reference TRBV5-5 and TRBJ2-3): DAGVTQSPTHLIKTRGQQVTLRCSPISGHKSVSWYQQVLGQGPQFIFQYYEKEERGRGNFPDRFSARQFPNYSSELNVNALLLGDSALYLCASRSARGTADTQYFGPGTRLTVL.

V usage is TRBV27 and J usage is TRBJ2-5, with D possibly matching TRBD2 (6 bases). Germline CDR1 MNHEY, CDR2 SMNVEV (reference sequence). The CDR3 extends over 14 amino acids. Trimming stripped 5 bases from V and 5 bases from J, with 15 bases between. The CDR3: CASSPSGWGETQYF. In nucleotides, the CDR3 is TGTGCCAGCAGTCCAAGCGGGTGGGGGGAGACCCAGTACTTC.

This clonotype was detected only a few times. This chain joins TRBV6-2 or TRBV6-3 and TRBJ2-3; TRBD2 matches 8 bases. V was clipped by 6 bases and J by 4 bases; unmatched bases: 6. From germline, CDR1 is MNHEY and CDR2 SVGEGT. The CDR3 is 14 residues long. Here the CDR3 DNA reads TGTGCCAGCAGCCGGGAGGGTGGGGCAGATACGCAGTATTTT. It is translated as CASSREGGADTQYF.

The chain combines TRBV10-1 with TRBJ2-7, with D possibly matching TRBD1 (6 bases). Deletions cut 5 bases from V and 0 bases from J, with 14 bases between. The CDR3 runs 15 residues. Germline V gene data show CDR1 as WNHNN and CDR2 as SYGVQD (reference sequence). The CDR3, as DNA: TGCGCCAGCAGTATGGGACATGGAACCTCCTACGAGCAGTACTTC. The encoded protein is CASSMGHGTSYEQYF.

The table lists this clonotype with a few counts. This rearrangement joins TRBV24-1 to TRBJ2-3; 13 bases match TRBD2. Trimming at V came to 8 bases and at J to 4 bases, leaving 8 bases not matched to a gene. This CDR3 has 16 residues. The germline V gene has CDR1 KGHDR and CDR2 SFDVKD. The CDR3 spells CATTGLAGEGADTQYF. The CDR3 region has the DNA TGTGCCACCACCGGACTAGCGGGAGAAGGCGCAGATACGCAGTATTTT.

The chain has TRBV7-9 and TRBJ2-1, with a possible D match to TRBD2 (6 bases). CDR3 length: 12 amino acids. In germline, CDR1 is SEHNR, CDR2 FQNEAQ (reference sequence). The V gene lost 5 bases and the J gene lost 8 bases, with 10 bases spanning the gap. The CDR3 is CASSPWGDEQFF. The CDR3 DNA is TGTGCCAGCAGCCCCTGGGGGGATGAGCAGTTCTTC.

The table lists this clonotype with many counts. The gene calls are TRBV20-1 and TRBJ1-1; no definite D call. CDR3 length: 12 amino acids. Germline V CDR1 and CDR2: DFQATT, SNEGSKA (reference sequence). Trimming took off 3 bases at V and 2 bases at J, with 7 bases between the two ends. In DNA form, the CDR3 reads TGCAGTGCTAGCCGCAGCAACACTGAAGCTTTCTTT. Its protein product is CSASRSNTEAFF.

The V call is TRBV20-1, the J call TRBJ2-5; TRBD1 matches 7 bases. This CDR3 region has 14 residues. J gave up 4 bases and V 5 bases, and 10 bases lay outside the gene matches. Germline CDR1 DFQATT, CDR2 SNEGSKA (reference sequence). CDR3 in DNA: TGCAGTGCTTCTCCCAGGGGGTTACTAGAGACCCAGTACTTC. Amino acids: CSASPRGLLETQYF.